What follows is one T cell receptor (beta chain) and its context. This record belongs to a study of blood T cell repertoires in COVID-19. Clones were read by immunoSEQ multiplex PCR, and TCRdb kept only the in-frame ones, dropping some. The sample consists of about 130,000 clones, under 90% of them appearing once. Sequencing input: PBMCs or T cells enriched from blood (not recorded which). This TCR was recovered from a man aged 40-55 years with acute COVID-19.

CDR3 nucleotide sequence: TGTGCCAGCAGCGGGGGAGACAGGGGCATAGCTTTCTTT. It specifies CASSGGDRGIAFF. This chain joins TRBV9 and TRBJ1-1, with TRBD1 matching 8 bases. This CDR3 has 13 amino acids. Per germline, CDR1 SGDLS and CDR2 YYNGEE. Trimming cost V 3 bases and J 10 bases; bases outside gene matches: 8.